A selection of T cell receptor beta chains follows, all from one sample in a study of blood T cell repertoires in COVID-19. Only in-frame clones appear in the TCRdb table, and some are missing; sequencing was by immunoSEQ multiplex PCR. Here the sample spans roughly 120,000 clones, 70% to 90% being singletons. The material sequenced was peripheral blood. Every receptor here comes from a woman in her forties or fifties with acute or convalescent COVID-19. Each CDR3 is given with its conserved first and last residue. The D gene is left open where the match is weak. Not every row has a clone size; where given, it reads once, few, many or a size class.

v_call	j_call	d_call	clone_size	cdr3_nt	cdr3_aa
TRBV28	TRBJ2-7	TRBD2	-	TGTGCCAGCATGGAGCTACTAGCGGGAGGGCCACGAGCCTACGAGCAGTACTTC	CASMELLAGGPRAYEQYF
TRBV30	TRBJ1-2	-	-	TGTGCCTCCATCCCCTATCGTGGGGAGGGAGGGGGCTACACCTTC	CASIPYRGEGGGYTF
TRBV9	TRBJ2-5	TRBD2	-	TGTGCCAGCAGCGTTGACAGCGGGGGTACTTGGGAGACCCAGTACTTC	CASSVDSGGTWETQYF
TRBV15	TRBJ2-5	-	-	TGTGCCACCAGCAGAGATCCCGGGGGAGAGACCCAGTACTTC	CATSRDPGGETQYF
TRBV7-2	TRBJ2-5	TRBD2	once	TGTGCCAGCAGCTTAGAGCCAGCGGGGGTGCCTAAAGAGACCCAGTACTTC	CASSLEPAGVPKETQYF
TRBV27	TRBJ1-1	-	-	TGTGCCAGCAATTGGGCACATTTGAACACTGAAGCTTTCTTT	CASNWAHLNTEAFF
TRBV7-9	TRBJ2-7	TRBD2	-	TGTGCCAGCAGCCCAAGACTAGCGTCAGTCGACGAGCAGTACTTC	CASSPRLASVDEQYF
TRBV19	TRBJ1-2	-	-	TGTGCCAGTAGTACCCAGGGGAGTGGAGGCTACACCTTC	CASSTQGSGGYTF
TRBV11-2	TRBJ1-2	TRBD1	-	TGTGCCAGCAGCTGGACAGGGGCTGGCTACACCTTC	CASSWTGAGYTF
TRBV2	TRBJ1-2	-	-	TGTGCCAGCAGCCTACGACAGGTGTGGACTGGCTACACCTTC	CASSLRQVWTGYTF
TRBV9	TRBJ2-7	TRBD2	-	TGTGCCAGCAGCGTGGGCGGGAGCTCCTACGAGCAGTACTTC	CASSVGGSSYEQYF
TRBV30	TRBJ1-4	TRBD1	-	TGTGCCTGGAGTCCTCTGGGACAGATTTCTGAAAAACTGTTTTTT	CAWSPLGQISEKLFF
TRBV6-5	TRBJ2-5	-	-	TGTGCCAGCAGTTCCGGGTTTCATTCGGAGACCCAGTACTTC	CASSSGFHSETQYF
TRBV5-5	TRBJ1-5	-	few	TGTGCCAGCAGCTTGGATTCGGCCCAGGATCAGCCCCAGCATTTT	CASSLDSAQDQPQHF
TRBV6-5	TRBJ1-2	-	-	TGTGCCAACGCGGACAGTAACTATGGCTACACCTTC	CANADSNYGYTF
TRBV10-2	TRBJ2-7	-	-	TGCGCCAGCAGTGATGAGGCCTGGACAGCACTATCCTACGAGCAGTACTTC	CASSDEAWTALSYEQYF
TRBV2	TRBJ2-7	TRBD2	-	TGTGCCAGCACCAAAGGACTAGCGGGAGCCGAGCAGTACTTC	CASTKGLAGAEQYF
TRBV5-4	TRBJ2-1	-	-	TGTGCCAGCAGCTTGAAGGACAAAAATGAGCAGTTCTTC	CASSLKDKNEQFF
TRBV28	TRBJ1-1	TRBD1	-	TGTGCCAGCAGTCAATCAGGACAGGGGCTCACTGAAGCTTTCTTT	CASSQSGQGLTEAFF
TRBV7-9	TRBJ1-2	-	-	TGTGCCAGCGCCCGTCCAGGGAGGGGTGATGGCTACACCTTC	CASARPGRGDGYTF
TRBV6-2/TRBV6-3	TRBJ2-2	TRBD1	-	TGTGCCAGCAGTGCCCGACAGGGAGCCACCGGGGAGCTGTTTTTT	CASSARQGATGELFF
TRBV6-2/TRBV6-3	TRBJ2-6	TRBD2	-	TGTGCCAGCAGTTCTGGGGGGGCTGGGGCCAACGTCCTGACTTTC	CASSSGGAGANVLTF
TRBV30	TRBJ1-2	-	-	TGTGCCGCACTGGGCGATGGCTACACCTTC	CAALGDGYTF
TRBV3-1/TRBV3-2	TRBJ1-3	-	-	TGTGCCAGCAGCCAAGCACCTAGCTCTGGAAACACCATATATTTT	CASSQAPSSGNTIYF
TRBV2	TRBJ1-5	TRBD1	-	TGTGCCAGCAGCACGGACAGGGGATATCAGCCCCAGCATTTT	CASSTDRGYQPQHF
TRBV4-1	TRBJ1-1	-	-	TGCGCCAGCAGCCAAGAGTCCCCACAAAAGAGGACTGAAGCTTTCTTT	CASSQESPQKRTEAFF
TRBV5-4	TRBJ2-7	-	-	TGTGCCAGCAGCTTTCTCCCCGACAGCTCCTACGAGCAGTACTTC	CASSFLPDSSYEQYF
TRBV24-1	TRBJ1-2	TRBD1	once	TGTGCCACCAGTGATTTCAGGGGGGGCTACACCTTC	CATSDFRGGYTF
TRBV6-5	TRBJ1-2	-	-	TGTGCCAGCAGTTTCCAGGGATTGCAGTTCGGGGGCTACACCTTC	CASSFQGLQFGGYTF
TRBV19	TRBJ1-5	TRBD1	-	TGTGCCAGTAGTCCGAGACAGGGGGCCCGAACCAATCAGCCCCAGCATTTT	CASSPRQGARTNQPQHF
TRBV15	TRBJ1-5	TRBD1	few	TGTGCCACCAGCCGGGTTGACAGGGACAATCAGCCCCAGCATTTT	CATSRVDRDNQPQHF
TRBV27	TRBJ2-1	-	-	TGTGCCAGTCGTCTAGCGAATGGTCTGGATGAGCAGTTCTTC	CASRLANGLDEQFF
TRBV19	TRBJ2-3	-	-	TGTGCCAGTAGTATCGGCATGTGGCGGTTAACTAGCACAGATACGCAGTATTTT	CASSIGMWRLTSTDTQYF
TRBV11-2	TRBJ2-2	TRBD1	-	TGTGCCAGCAGCTTAGAAGGGACAGGGGGTACCGGGGAGCTGTTTTTT	CASSLEGTGGTGELFF
TRBV7-9	TRBJ2-7	-	-	TGTGCCAGCAGCTTAAGTGGACAGATTTACGAGCAGTACTTC	CASSLSGQIYEQYF
TRBV7-9	TRBJ1-5	-	-	TGTGCCAGCAGCCCCGGGACACCTAATCAGCCCCAGCATTTT	CASSPGTPNQPQHF
TRBV23-1	TRBJ1-2	-	few	TGCGCCAGCAGTCAACCGGGACTACATAGTTACGGCTACACCTTC	CASSQPGLHSYGYTF
TRBV12-3/TRBV12-4	TRBJ2-2	-	-	TGTGCCAGCGCTCGGGGTATTGTGGGGGAGCTGTTTTTT	CASARGIVGELFF
TRBV30	TRBJ1-1	TRBD1	once	TGTGCCTGGAGTAGAGGACAGGGGGGGACTGAAGCTTTCTTT	CAWSRGQGGTEAFF
TRBV5-1	TRBJ2-7	TRBD1	-	TGCGCCAGCAGCTTGAAGGGGGCTCACTACGAGCAGTACTTC	CASSLKGAHYEQYF
TRBV7-2	TRBJ2-1	TRBD2	-	TGTGCCAGCAGCTTAGCGTTCACTAGCGGGGCGGGTGAGCAGTTCTTC	CASSLAFTSGAGEQFF
TRBV30	TRBJ2-1	TRBD1	-	TGTGCCTGGAGCGGGACAGGGTTTACTAAGCAGTTCTTC	CAWSGTGFTKQFF
TRBV9	TRBJ2-2	-	-	TGTGCCAGCAGCGCCCCAAGGGGGGGGATCAGGACCGGGGAGCTGTTTTTT	CASSAPRGGIRTGELFF
TRBV19	TRBJ1-1	-	-	TGTGCCAGTAGTATAGTGTCGGACACTGAAGCTTTCTTT	CASSIVSDTEAFF
TRBV2	TRBJ1-2	-	-	TGTGCCAGCCGTTCTAGCGTGGGGGTTAACAGCTTC	CASRSSVGVNSF